These 22 T cell receptor beta chains share one sample of origin, sequenced in a study of T cell changes during pregnancy in multiple sclerosis. Measured with immunoSEQ multiplex PCR; TCRdb has only the in-frame clones, and not every one. The sample includes nearly 110,000 clones, roughly 92% of them seen just once. The sample in question was peripheral blood, obtained in the third trimester of pregnancy. The receptors were gathered from a female donor in good health, enrolled as a control in a pregnancy study.

The V gene is TRBV30, the J gene TRBJ2-4; 7 bases map to TRBD2. The V segment lost 0 bases and the J segment 2 bases; nucleotides outside the gene matches: 4. Germline CDR1 is GTSNPN and CDR2 is SVGIG (reference sequence). The CDR3 runs 15 residues. The CDR3 DNA is TGTGCCTGGAGTGTTTGGCGGGGGTCCAAAAACATTCAGTACTTC. Translation gives CAWSVWRGSKNIQYF.

The chain couples TRBV2 to TRBJ2-7; D might be TRBD1 (6 bases). The CDR3 spans 15 residues. The germline CDR1 and CDR2 sequences are SNHLY and FYNNEI. Trimming stripped 6 bases from V and 7 bases from J, with 22 bases between. In nucleotides, the CDR3 is TGTGCCAGCAGCCTAAATATGGGCACAGGGTATGAGCAGTACTTC. Its protein is CASSLNMGTGYEQYF.

This clone has just one count. The rearrangement links TRBV10-3 to TRBJ2-7, with 9 bases aligning to TRBD1. Per the germline V gene, CDR1 is ENHRY and CDR2 is SYGVKD. V trimming: 11 bases; J trimming: 2 bases; junction bases outside the gene matches: 7. The CDR3 runs to 13 residues. The CDR3 DNA is TGTGCCGTCCGGGACAGGGCTACCTACGAGCAGTACTTC. Amino acid sequence: CAVRDRATYEQYF.

The chain combines TRBV5-1 with TRBJ2-6; 11 bases map to TRBD1. V shed 5 bases and J 4 bases; nucleotides not matched to a gene: 5. The CDR3 totals 16 residues. CDR1 SGHRS and CDR2 YFSETQ come from the germline V gene. Here the CDR3 DNA reads TGCGCCAGCAGTGGACAGGGGGCTGCCGGGGCCAACGTCCTGACTTTC. This codes for CASSGQGAAGANVLTF.

Only one count was recorded for this clone. The chain carries TRBV4-2 and TRBJ2-7; TRBD2 aligns across 7 bases. V lost 1 base, J lost 2 bases, and 5 bases stayed unmatched. This CDR3 contains 15 residues. The germline gives CDR1 LGHNA, CDR2 YNFKEQ. The CDR3 nucleotides are TGTGCCAGCAGCCAAGGCCGGGACTATCCCTACGAGCAGTACTTC. Its translation is CASSQGRDYPYEQYF.

This chain joins TRBV6-1 and TRBJ1-1, with no clear D. Trimming removed 2 bases from V and 0 bases from J, with 10 bases in between. CDR1 MNHNS and CDR2 SASEGT come from the germline V gene. The length of the CDR3 is 15 residues. CDR3 in amino acids: CASSEFGEMNTEAFF. The CDR3 nucleotides read TGTGCCAGCAGTGAATTCGGTGAGATGAACACTGAAGCTTTCTTT.

The chain employs TRBV12-5 and TRBJ1-1; 7 bases are a match to TRBD1. The germline gives CDR1 LGHNT, CDR2 FRNRAP. The CDR3 loop spans 15 amino acids. V was pared by 4 bases and J by 2 bases, with 7 bases of the junction left unmatched. The CDR3 protein is CASGYGTVFNTEAFF. DNA for the CDR3: TGTGCTAGTGGTTATGGGACAGTCTTTAACACTGAAGCTTTCTTT.

V usage is TRBV15 and J usage is TRBJ1-5, with no clear D. Germline V gives CDR1 LNHNV, CDR2 YYDKDF (reference sequence). CDR3 length equals 15 residues. V was pared by 1 base and J by 0 bases, with 7 bases between. CDR3 bases: TGTGCCACCAGCAGAGCCAGGAATAGCAATCAGCCCCAGCATTTT. Translation: CATSRARNSNQPQHF.

This sequence joins TRBV14 and TRBJ1-1; 8 bases fit TRBD1. The J segment lost 11 bases and the V segment lost 2 bases, leaving 13 bases of the junction unmatched. The CDR3 has 15 residues. The germline gives CDR1 SGHDN, CDR2 FVKESK. The CDR3 sequence: CASSQTTVQGAYAFF. CDR3 sequence (DNA): TGTGCCAGCAGCCAAACAACGGTCCAGGGGGCGTATGCTTTCTTT.

The chain couples TRBV10-2 to TRBJ1-1; perhaps TRBD1 as D (5 bases). Germline CDR1 and CDR2: WSHSY and SAAADI. This CDR3 contains 13 residues. The V end lost 7 bases, the J end lost 0 bases, and 9 bases lay between the germline ends. The CDR3 region has the DNA TGCGCCAGCATCGGGGGGATGAACACTGAAGCTTTCTTT. Encoded protein: CASIGGMNTEAFF.

V gene TRBV6-5 combines with J gene TRBJ1-6; tentatively, D is TRBD1 (5 bases). CDR3 length equals 13 residues. Germline assignment: CDR1 MNHEY and CDR2 SVGAGI. V shed 7 bases and J shed 10 bases, with 14 bases lying between them. The DNA of the CDR3 is TGTGCCAGCACTTTACGTAGGGGATCACCCCTCCACTTT. It specifies CASTLRRGSPLHF.

V gene TRBV7-2 combines with J gene TRBJ2-5; D possibly corresponds to TRBD2 (5 bases). Germline assignment: CDR1 SGHTA and CDR2 FQGNSA. The CDR3 totals 14 residues. V lost 5 bases and J 6 bases, leaving 16 bases between the germline ends. CDR3 in amino acids: CASSPPAGVKTQYF. The CDR3, as DNA: TGTGCCAGCAGCCCACCGGCGGGCGTCAAGACCCAGTACTTC. Filled out from reference TRBV7-2 and TRBJ2-5, the complete variable domain reads GAGVSQSPSNKVTEKGKDVELRCDPISGHTALYWYRQSLGQGLEFLIYFQGNSAPDKSGLPSDRFSAERTGGSVSTLTIQRTQQEDSAVYLCASSPPAGVKTQYFGPGTRLLVL.

The chain links TRBV7-9 to TRBJ1-2; no definite D call. The CDR3 is 16 residues long. The V end was cut by 4 bases, the J end by 0 bases, with 15 bases between. Per germline, CDR1 SEHNR and CDR2 FQNEAQ (reference sequence). CDR3 protein: CASSSHTGEPNYGYTF. The CDR3 nucleotides read TGTGCCAGCAGCTCCCACACCGGAGAACCTAACTATGGCTACACCTTC.

The chain employs TRBV30 and TRBJ1-1; possible D gene TRBD1, 5 bases. This CDR3 is 14 amino acids long. Looked up from germline, CDR1 is GTSNPN and CDR2 is SVGIG (reference sequence). V gave up 4 bases and J gave up 3 bases, with 15 bases separating them. DNA for the CDR3: TGTGCCTGGAACTTCGGCAGGGCCTACACTGAAGCTTTCTTT. Translating it yields CAWNFGRAYTEAFF.

V gene TRBV6-5 combines with J gene TRBJ1-2, with a possible D match to TRBD1 (5 bases). Germline V gives CDR1 MNHEY, CDR2 SVGAGI. The CDR3 has 14 residues. The germline V and J ends were trimmed by 2 bases and 7 bases, with 14 bases remaining between them. CDR3 residues: CASSYNGGEGGYTF. CDR3 nucleotides: TGTGCCAGCAGTTACAACGGGGGGGAAGGTGGCTACACCTTC.

The DNA of the CDR3 is TGTGCCAGTAGTATTATAGCGGGGGAAACTCACAATGAGCAGTTCTTC. It encodes CASSIIAGETHNEQFF. This chain uses TRBV19 with TRBJ2-1, with TRBD2 identical over 9 bases. The CDR3 is 16 residues long. With 3 bases clipped from V and 5 bases from J, the junction kept 8 bases outside the gene matches. Germline V gives CDR1 LNHDA, CDR2 SQIVND (reference sequence).

The chain joins TRBV2 to TRBJ2-2; 16 nucleotides match TRBD2. The CDR3 is 17 amino acids. After removal of 9 bases from V and 4 bases from J, the junction contained 8 bases not matched to a gene. Germline V gives CDR1 SNHLY, CDR2 FYNNEI. The CDR3 region has the DNA TGTGCCAGTTCGGGACTAGCGGGGGGGCCGGGCACCGGGGAGCTGTTTTTT. It encodes CASSGLAGGPGTGELFF.

In DNA form, the CDR3 reads TGTGCCAGCAGCTTTCGACAGGGACGGCTGTTTTTT. Amino acids: CASSFRQGRLFF. The rearrangement links TRBV7-9 to TRBJ2-2, with TRBD1 matching over 7 bases. CDR3 length: 12 residues. Germline loops: CDR1 SEHNR, CDR2 FQNEAQ (reference sequence). Trimming at V came to 3 bases and at J to 13 bases, leaving 5 bases not matched to a gene.

The CDR3 sequence: CASSFREPGLEGNEQFF. CDR3 nucleotides: TGTGCCAGCAGTTTCCGGGAGCCGGGACTAGAGGGGAATGAGCAGTTCTTC. The chain joins TRBV27 to TRBJ2-1; TRBD2 matches 8 bases. CDR1 is MNHEY, CDR2 SMNVEV, per germline (reference sequence). The length of the CDR3 is 17 residues. V was clipped by 3 bases and J by 7 bases; unmatched bases: 14.

This rearrangement joins TRBV6-5 to TRBJ1-1; a possible D gene is TRBD1 (5 bases). CDR3 length: 13 amino acids. Germline V CDR1 and CDR2: MNHEY, SVGAGI. The ends were cut back, 6 bases at V and 1 base at J, with 9 bases in the middle. This chain's CDR3 is CASRSGQNTEAFF. The CDR3 DNA sequence: TGTGCCAGCAGGTCAGGACAGAACACTGAAGCTTTCTTT.

The J gene is TRBJ1-2, the V gene TRBV19; no clear D. The germline V gene has CDR1 LNHDA and CDR2 SQIVND (reference sequence). Trimming shortened V by 0 bases and J by 0 bases, and 8 bases separated the two germline ends. The length of the CDR3 is 15 residues. This CDR3 reads CASSIDPTANYGYTF. As DNA, the CDR3 is TGTGCCAGTAGTATAGATCCCACAGCTAACTATGGCTACACCTTC.

The V gene is TRBV19, the J gene TRBJ1-1, with D unclear. Germline V CDR1 and CDR2: LNHDA, SQIVND (reference sequence). The CDR3 covers 13 residues. Trimming cost V 7 bases and J 4 bases, with 13 bases left between them. CDR3 sequence: CASTSGYSTEAFF. Here the CDR3 DNA reads TGTGCCAGTACCTCAGGATATAGCACTGAAGCTTTCTTT.